This T cell receptor (beta chain) was recovered during a study of regulatory T cells in long-lasting Graves disease. Study information: Persistence in Graves' disease required over 5 years of antithyroid drugs plus positive TSH receptor antibodies.

Specified time point: persistent/refractory GD, antithyroid drugs over 5 years with positive TRAb. PBMC-extracted RNA yielded the TCR library. Researchers made TCR beta libraries by using iRepertoire HTBI primers and running Arm-PCR on CDR3 regions. TCRdb reanalysed the multiplex PCR reads using MiXCR and keeps one entry per CDR3 protein. The sample holds roughly 400,000 distinct CDR3 sequences; around 20% are singletons and the top ten take roughly an eighth. This clonotype showed up many times. This clonotype was sampled from a female donor with Graves disease. The input for sequencing was peripheral blood mononuclear cells (PBMCs), taken when the disease was refractory, from a patient treated with antithyroid drugs.

The DNA of the CDR3 is TGTGCCAGCAGTTGGAGGGACACTTACTACGAGCAGTACTTC. This codes for CASSWRDTYYEQYF. V usage is TRBV6-5 and J usage is TRBJ2-7, with D perhaps assigned TRBD1 or TRBD2 (6 bases each). The length of the CDR3 is 14 residues. V dropped 4 bases and J dropped 3 bases, with 13 bases sitting between them. Germline-derived CDR1 and CDR2 are MNHEY and SVGAGI.